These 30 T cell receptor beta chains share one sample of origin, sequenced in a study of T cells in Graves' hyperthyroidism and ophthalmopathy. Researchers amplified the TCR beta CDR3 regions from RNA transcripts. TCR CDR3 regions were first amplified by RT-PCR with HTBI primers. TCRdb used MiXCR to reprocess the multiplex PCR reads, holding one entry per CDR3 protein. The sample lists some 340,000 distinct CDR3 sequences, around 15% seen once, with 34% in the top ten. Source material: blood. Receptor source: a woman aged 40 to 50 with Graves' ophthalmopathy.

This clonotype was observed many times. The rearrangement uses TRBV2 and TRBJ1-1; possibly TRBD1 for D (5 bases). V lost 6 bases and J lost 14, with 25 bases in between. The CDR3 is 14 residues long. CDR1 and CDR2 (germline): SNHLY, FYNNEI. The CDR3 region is CASSPLRAPGNEFF. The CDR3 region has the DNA TGTGCCAGCAGCCCCCTCAGGGCCCCGGGTAATGAGTTCTTT.

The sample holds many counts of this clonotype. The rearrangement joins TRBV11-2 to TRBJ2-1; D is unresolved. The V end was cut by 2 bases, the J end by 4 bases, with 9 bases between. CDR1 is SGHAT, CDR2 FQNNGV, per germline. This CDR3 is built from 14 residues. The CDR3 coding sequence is TGTGCCAGCAGCTTATTAACAGCATACAATGAGCAGTTCTTC. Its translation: CASSLLTAYNEQFF.

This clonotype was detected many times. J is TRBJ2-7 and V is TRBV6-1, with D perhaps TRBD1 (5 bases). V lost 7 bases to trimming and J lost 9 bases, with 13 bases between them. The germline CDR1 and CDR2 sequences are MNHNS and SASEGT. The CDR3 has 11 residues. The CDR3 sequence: CASKQDLRQYF. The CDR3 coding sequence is TGTGCCAGCAAACAGGACCTAAGGCAGTACTTC.

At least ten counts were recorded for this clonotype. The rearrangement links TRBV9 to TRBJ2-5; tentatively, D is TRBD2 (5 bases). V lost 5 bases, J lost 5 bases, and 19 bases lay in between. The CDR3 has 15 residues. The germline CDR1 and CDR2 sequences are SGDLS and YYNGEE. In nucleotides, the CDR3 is TGTGCCAGCAGTCCTCCGGGAACCCAGCGTGAGACCCAGTACTTC. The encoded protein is CASSPPGTQRETQYF.

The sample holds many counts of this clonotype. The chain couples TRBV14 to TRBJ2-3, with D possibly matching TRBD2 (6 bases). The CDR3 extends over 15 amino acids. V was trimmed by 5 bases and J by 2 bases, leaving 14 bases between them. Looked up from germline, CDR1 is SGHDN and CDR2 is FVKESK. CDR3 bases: TGTGCCAGCAGCATGCGACTAGGATCCACAGATACGCAGTATTTT. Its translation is CASSMRLGSTDTQYF.

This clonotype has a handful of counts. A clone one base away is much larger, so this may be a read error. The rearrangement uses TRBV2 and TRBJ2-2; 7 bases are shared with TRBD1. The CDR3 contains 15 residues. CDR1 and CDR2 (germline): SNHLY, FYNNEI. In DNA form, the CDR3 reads TGTGCCGGCAGTGAGCAGGGGGTTACGATCGGGGAGCTGTTTTTT. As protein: CAGSEQGVTIGELFF. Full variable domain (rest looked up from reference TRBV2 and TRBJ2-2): EPEVTQTPSHQVTQMGQEVILRCVPISNHLYFYWYRQILGQKVEFLVSFYNNEISEKSEIFDDQFSVERPDGSNFTLKIRSTKLEDSAMYFCAGSEQGVTIGELFFGEGSRLTVL.

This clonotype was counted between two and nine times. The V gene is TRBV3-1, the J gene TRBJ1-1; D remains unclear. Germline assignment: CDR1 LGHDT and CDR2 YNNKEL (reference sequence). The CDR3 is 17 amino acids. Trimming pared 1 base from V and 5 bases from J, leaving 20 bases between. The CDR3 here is CASSQGALRAEDTEAFF. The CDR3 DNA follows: TGTGCCAGCAGCCAAGGAGCGTTACGGGCGGAGGATACTGAAGCTTTCTTT.

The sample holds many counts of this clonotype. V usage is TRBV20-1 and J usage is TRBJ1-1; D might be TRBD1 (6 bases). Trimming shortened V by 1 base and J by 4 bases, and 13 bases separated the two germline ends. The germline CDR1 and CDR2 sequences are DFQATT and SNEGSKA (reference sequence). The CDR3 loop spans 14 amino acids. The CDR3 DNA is TGCAGTGCTAGAGGTCGGGGGCCGATCACTGAAGCTTTCTTT. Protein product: CSARGRGPITEAFF.

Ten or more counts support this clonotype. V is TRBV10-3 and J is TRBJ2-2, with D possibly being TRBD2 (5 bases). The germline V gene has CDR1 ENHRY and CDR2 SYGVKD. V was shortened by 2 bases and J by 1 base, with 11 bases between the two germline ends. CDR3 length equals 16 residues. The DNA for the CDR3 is TGTGCCATCAGTGAGCCAGCGGAGCTGAACACCGGGGAGCTGTTTTTT. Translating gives CAISEPAELNTGELFF.

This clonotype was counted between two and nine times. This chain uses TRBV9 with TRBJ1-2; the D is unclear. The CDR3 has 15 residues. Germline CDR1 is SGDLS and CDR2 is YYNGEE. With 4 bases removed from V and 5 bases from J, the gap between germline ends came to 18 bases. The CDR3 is CASSPQPVSSYGYTF. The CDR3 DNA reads TGTGCCAGCAGCCCCCAACCAGTTTCAAGTTATGGCTACACCTTC.

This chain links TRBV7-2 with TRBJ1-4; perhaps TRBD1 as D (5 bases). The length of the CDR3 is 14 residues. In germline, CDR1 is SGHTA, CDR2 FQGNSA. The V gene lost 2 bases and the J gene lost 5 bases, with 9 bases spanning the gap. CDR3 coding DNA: TGTGCCAGCAGCTTACAGGGAGTGAATGAAAAACTGTTTTTT. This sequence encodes CASSLQGVNEKLFF.

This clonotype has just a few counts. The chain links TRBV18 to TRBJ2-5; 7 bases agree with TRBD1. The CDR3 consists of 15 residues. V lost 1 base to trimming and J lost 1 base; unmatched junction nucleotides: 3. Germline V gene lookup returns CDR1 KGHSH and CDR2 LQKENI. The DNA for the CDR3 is TGTGCCAGCTCACCACAGGGGGCCTCCCAAGAGACCCAGTACTTC. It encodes CASSPQGASQETQYF.

The CDR3 spells CSAPPLARETQYF. The CDR3 DNA sequence: TGCAGTGCCCCCCCCCTCGCAAGGGAGACCCAGTACTTC. The V gene is TRBV20-1, the J gene TRBJ2-5; D remains ambiguous. The V end was cut by 6 bases, the J end by 5 bases, with 16 bases between. The CDR3 sequence is 13 residues long. Germline loops: CDR1 DFQATT, CDR2 SNEGSKA (reference sequence).

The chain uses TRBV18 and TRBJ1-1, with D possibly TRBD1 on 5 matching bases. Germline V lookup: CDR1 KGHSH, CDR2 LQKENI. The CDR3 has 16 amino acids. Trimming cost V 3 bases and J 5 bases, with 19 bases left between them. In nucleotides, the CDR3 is TGTGCCAGCTCACCCAATAAACTTCGGGGGGGGACTGAAGCTTTCTTT. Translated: CASSPNKLRGGTEAFF.

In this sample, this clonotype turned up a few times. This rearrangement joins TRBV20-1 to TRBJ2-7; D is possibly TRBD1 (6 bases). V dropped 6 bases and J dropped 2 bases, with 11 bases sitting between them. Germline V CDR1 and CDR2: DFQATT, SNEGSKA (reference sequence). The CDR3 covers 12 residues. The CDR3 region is CSAHRVPYEQYF. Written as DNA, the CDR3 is TGCAGTGCCCACAGGGTACCCTACGAGCAGTACTTC.

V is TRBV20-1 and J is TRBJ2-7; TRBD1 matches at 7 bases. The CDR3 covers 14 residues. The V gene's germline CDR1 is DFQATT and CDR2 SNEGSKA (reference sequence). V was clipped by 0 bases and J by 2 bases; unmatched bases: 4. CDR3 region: CSARDLTGPYEQYF. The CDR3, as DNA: TGCAGTGCTAGAGACCTGACAGGGCCCTACGAGCAGTACTTC.

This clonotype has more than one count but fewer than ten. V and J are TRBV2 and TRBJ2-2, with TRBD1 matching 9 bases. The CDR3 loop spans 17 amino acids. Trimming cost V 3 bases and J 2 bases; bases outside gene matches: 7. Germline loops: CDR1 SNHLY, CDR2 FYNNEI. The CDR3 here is CASSEGQGLVNTGELFF. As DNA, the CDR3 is TGTGCCAGCAGTGAGGGACAGGGCTTAGTTAACACCGGGGAGCTGTTTTTT.

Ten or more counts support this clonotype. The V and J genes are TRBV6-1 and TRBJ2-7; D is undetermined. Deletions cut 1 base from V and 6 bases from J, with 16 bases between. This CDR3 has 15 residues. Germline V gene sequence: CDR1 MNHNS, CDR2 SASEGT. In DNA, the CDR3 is TGTGCCAGCAGTGAAGATTGGACCGCGATCTTCGAGCAGTACTTC. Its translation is CASSEDWTAIFEQYF.

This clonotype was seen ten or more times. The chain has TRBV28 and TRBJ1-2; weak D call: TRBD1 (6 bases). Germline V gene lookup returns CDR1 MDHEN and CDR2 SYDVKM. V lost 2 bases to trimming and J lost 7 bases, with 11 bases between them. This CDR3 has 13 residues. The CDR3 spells CASSLGGRLGYTF. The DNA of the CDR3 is TGTGCCAGCAGTTTAGGGGGGCGCCTTGGCTACACCTTC.

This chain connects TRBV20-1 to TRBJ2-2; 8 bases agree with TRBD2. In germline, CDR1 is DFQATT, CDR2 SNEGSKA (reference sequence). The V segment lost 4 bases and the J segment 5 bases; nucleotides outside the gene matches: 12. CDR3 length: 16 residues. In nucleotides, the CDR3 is TGCAGTGCTAAACCAGCGGGGGTGTCGTGGACCGGGGAGCTGTTTTTT. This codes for CSAKPAGVSWTGELFF.

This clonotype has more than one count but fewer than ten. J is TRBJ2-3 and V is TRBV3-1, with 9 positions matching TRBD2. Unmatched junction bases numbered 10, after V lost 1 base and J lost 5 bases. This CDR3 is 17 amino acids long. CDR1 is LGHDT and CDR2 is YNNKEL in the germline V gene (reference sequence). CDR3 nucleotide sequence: TGTGCCAGCAGCCAAGCGGGTAGCGGGGGATGGGAAGATACGCAGTATTTT. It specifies CASSQAGSGGWEDTQYF.

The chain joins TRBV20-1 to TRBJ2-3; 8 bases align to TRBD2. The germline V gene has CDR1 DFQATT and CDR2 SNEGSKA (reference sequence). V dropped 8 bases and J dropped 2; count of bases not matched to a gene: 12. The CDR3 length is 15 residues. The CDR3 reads CSISAGEFSTDTQYF. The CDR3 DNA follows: TGCAGTATCTCAGCGGGAGAGTTTTCCACAGATACGCAGTATTTT.

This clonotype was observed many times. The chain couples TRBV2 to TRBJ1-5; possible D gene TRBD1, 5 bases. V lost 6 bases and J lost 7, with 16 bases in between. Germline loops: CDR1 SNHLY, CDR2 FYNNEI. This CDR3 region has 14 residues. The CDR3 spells CASSRGNRDQPQHF. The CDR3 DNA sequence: TGTGCCAGCAGCCGGGGAAATAGGGACCAGCCCCAGCATTTT.

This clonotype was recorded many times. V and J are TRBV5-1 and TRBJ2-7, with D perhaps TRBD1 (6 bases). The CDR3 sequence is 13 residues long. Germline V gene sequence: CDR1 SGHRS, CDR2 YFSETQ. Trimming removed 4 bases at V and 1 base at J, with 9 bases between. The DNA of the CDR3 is TGCGCCAGCAGCATGGACAGATCCTACGAGCAGTACTTC. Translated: CASSMDRSYEQYF.

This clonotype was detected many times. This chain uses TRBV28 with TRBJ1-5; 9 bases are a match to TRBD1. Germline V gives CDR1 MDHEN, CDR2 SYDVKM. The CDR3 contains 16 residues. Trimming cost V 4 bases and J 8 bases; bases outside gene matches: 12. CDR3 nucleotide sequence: TGTGCCAGCAGTTCTATACAGGGGGCAGGGAAAAAGCCCCAGCATTTT. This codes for CASSSIQGAGKKPQHF. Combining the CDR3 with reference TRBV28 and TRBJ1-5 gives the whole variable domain DVKVTQSSRYLVKRTGEKVFLECVQDMDHENMFWYRQDPGLGLRLIYFSYDVKMKEKGDIPEGYSVSREKKERFSLILESASTNQTSMYLCASSSIQGAGKKPQHFGDGTRLSIL.

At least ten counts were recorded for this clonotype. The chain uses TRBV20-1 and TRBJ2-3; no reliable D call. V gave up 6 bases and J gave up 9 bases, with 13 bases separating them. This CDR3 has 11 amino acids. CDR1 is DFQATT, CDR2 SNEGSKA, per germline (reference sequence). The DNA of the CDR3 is TGCAGTGCGCGGATGGCTCAAACGCAGTATTTT. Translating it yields CSARMAQTQYF.

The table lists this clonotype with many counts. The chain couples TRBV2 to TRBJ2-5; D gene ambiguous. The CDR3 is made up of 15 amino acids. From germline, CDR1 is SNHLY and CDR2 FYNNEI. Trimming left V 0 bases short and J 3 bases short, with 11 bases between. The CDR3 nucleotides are TGTGCCAGCAGTGAAGCCAGCTTTGGAGAAGAGACCCAGTACTTC. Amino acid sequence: CASSEASFGEETQYF.

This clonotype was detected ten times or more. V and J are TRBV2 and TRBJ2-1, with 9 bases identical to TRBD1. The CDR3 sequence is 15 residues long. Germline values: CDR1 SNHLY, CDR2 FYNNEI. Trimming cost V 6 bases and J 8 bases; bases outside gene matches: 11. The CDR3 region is CASRKPGQGSYEQFF. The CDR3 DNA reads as TGTGCCAGCAGGAAGCCGGGACAGGGATCATATGAGCAGTTCTTC.

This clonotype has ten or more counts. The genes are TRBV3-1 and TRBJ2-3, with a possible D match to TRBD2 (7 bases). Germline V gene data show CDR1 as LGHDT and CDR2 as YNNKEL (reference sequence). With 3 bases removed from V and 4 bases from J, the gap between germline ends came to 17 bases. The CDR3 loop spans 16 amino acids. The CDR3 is CASSQPSGGTPDTQYF. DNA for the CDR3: TGTGCCAGCAGCCAGCCCTCGGGGGGCACCCCAGATACGCAGTATTTT.

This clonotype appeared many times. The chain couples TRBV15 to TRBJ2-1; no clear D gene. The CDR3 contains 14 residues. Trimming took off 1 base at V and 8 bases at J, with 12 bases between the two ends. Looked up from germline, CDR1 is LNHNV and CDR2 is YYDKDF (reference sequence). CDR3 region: CATSRVGLDHEQFF. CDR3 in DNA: TGTGCCACCAGCAGAGTAGGCCTAGACCATGAGCAGTTCTTC.